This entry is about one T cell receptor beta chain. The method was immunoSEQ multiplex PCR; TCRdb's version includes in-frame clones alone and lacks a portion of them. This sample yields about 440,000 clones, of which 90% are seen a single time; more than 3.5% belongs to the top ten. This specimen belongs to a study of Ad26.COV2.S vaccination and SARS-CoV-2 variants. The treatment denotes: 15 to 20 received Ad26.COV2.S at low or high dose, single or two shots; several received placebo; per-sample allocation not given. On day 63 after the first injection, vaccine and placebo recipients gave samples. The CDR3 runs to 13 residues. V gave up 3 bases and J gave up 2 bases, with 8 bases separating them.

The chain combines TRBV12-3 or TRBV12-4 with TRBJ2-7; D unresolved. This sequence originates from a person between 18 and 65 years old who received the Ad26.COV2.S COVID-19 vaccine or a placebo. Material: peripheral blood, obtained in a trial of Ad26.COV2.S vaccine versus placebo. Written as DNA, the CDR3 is TGTGCCAGCAGTTTCTACCCCCCCTACGAGCAGTACTTC. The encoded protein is CASSFYPPYEQYF.